Below are 23 T cell receptor beta chains sequenced from a single sample in a study of blood T cells in healthy people across ages. For the second PCR, which ran for roughly 7 to 11 cycles, a sample-barcoded 5' primer and a J-beta primer mix were used. TCRdb used MiXCR to reprocess the 5' RACE reads, holding one entry per CDR3 protein. The sample has approximately 800,000 distinct CDR3 sequences, less than 80% seen once. Sequencing used blood. These TCRs come from a man under 40 in good health.

The rearrangement joins TRBV7-2 to TRBJ2-1; no clear D. CDR1 is SGHTA, CDR2 FQGNSA, per germline. This CDR3 region has 13 residues. With 5 bases removed from V and 7 bases from J, the gap between germline ends came to 12 bases. The CDR3 reads CASSTDVRNEQFF. CDR3 DNA: TGTGCCAGCAGCACGGACGTCCGAAATGAGCAGTTCTTC.

In this sample, this clonotype turned up a few times. The rearrangement joins TRBV7-2 to TRBJ1-2; possible D gene TRBD1, 5 bases. The ends were cut back, 8 bases at V and 8 bases at J, with 24 bases in the middle. Germline V gene lookup returns CDR1 SGHTA and CDR2 FQGNSA. There are 15 residues in the CDR3. Here the CDR3 DNA reads TGTGCCAGCTCGACAGTCCCTCCCGGCTTTTTCGGCTACACCTTC. Protein: CASSTVPPGFFGYTF.

This chain uses TRBV2 with TRBJ1-4, with a possible D match to TRBD1 (6 bases). Trimming stripped 4 bases from V and 7 bases from J, with 16 bases between. This CDR3 has 15 amino acids. Germline V gene data show CDR1 as SNHLY and CDR2 as FYNNEI. The CDR3 here is CASSAQGLFGEKLFF. The DNA for the CDR3 is TGTGCCAGCAGTGCCCAGGGGCTGTTTGGTGAAAAACTGTTTTTT.

This clonotype was picked up a small number of times. The gene calls are TRBV5-1 and TRBJ2-7, with TRBD1 as a possible D gene (6 bases). CDR1 is SGHRS and CDR2 is YFSETQ in the germline V gene. V was cut by 0 bases and J by 4 bases, with 14 bases left in between. The CDR3 length is 15 residues. CDR3 residues: CASSLAGTPGYEQYF. CDR3 coding DNA: TGCGCCAGCAGCTTGGCCGGGACACCAGGATACGAGCAGTACTTC.

This clonotype was observed a handful of times. This chain connects TRBV29-1 to TRBJ2-5; maybe TRBD2 (5 bases). The DNA end is a closer match to TRBJ2-7, so the J assignment may be wrong. Germline V lookup: CDR1 SQVTM, CDR2 ANQGSEA. CDR3 length equals 12 residues. The CDR3 reads CSVAGKGYEQYF. The CDR3 nucleotides are TGCAGCGTTGCGGGGAAAGGATACGAGCAGTACTTC.

The chain is built from TRBV6-5 and TRBJ2-2; a weak D match, TRBD2 (6 bases). The ends were cut back, 6 bases at V and 3 bases at J, with 11 bases in the middle. Germline V gene sequence: CDR1 MNHEY, CDR2 SVGAGI. This CDR3 is built from 14 residues. CDR3 amino acids: CASRGTLYTGELFF. Written as DNA, the CDR3 is TGTGCCAGCAGGGGGACTCTCTACACCGGGGAGCTGTTTTTT.

The table lists this clonotype with a few counts. The V and J genes are TRBV7-2 and TRBJ2-7; perhaps D is TRBD1 or TRBD2 (5 bases each). This CDR3 has 14 amino acids. CDR1 and CDR2 (germline): SGHTA, FQGNSA. Deletions cut 4 bases from V and 3 bases from J, with 13 bases between. The CDR3, as DNA: TGTGCCAGCAGCTATCCGGGACGGAGCTACGAGCAGTACTTC. Protein product: CASSYPGRSYEQYF.

This clonotype showed up just a few times. CDR3 protein: CASSYSVSYEQYF. CDR3 DNA: TGTGCCAGCAGTTACTCAGTTTCCTACGAGCAGTACTTC. This chain uses TRBV6-6 with TRBJ2-7; the D is unclear. Trimming shortened V by 0 bases and J by 1 base, and 4 bases separated the two germline ends. CDR1 and CDR2 (germline): MNHNY, SVGAGI (reference sequence). The CDR3 covers 13 residues.

The gene calls are TRBV6-2 or TRBV6-3 and TRBJ2-1, with D hard to call. CDR3 length: 13 residues. Germline CDR1 reads MNHEY; CDR2 reads SVGEGT. V was pared by 2 bases and J by 6 bases, with 8 bases between. The CDR3: CASSYGNANEQFF. CDR3 in DNA: TGTGCCAGCAGTTACGGTAACGCCAATGAGCAGTTCTTC.

V usage is TRBV5-6 and J usage is TRBJ2-7; TRBD1 matches 9 bases. The J segment lost 3 bases and the V segment lost 1 base, leaving 5 bases of the junction unmatched. This CDR3 has 15 residues. Germline CDR1 reads SGHDT; CDR2 reads YYEEEE. The CDR3: CASSLWTGDIYEQYF. The CDR3 nucleotides read TGTGCCAGCAGCTTGTGGACAGGGGATATCTACGAGCAGTACTTC.

This chain uses TRBV9 with TRBJ1-1, with D possibly being TRBD1 (5 bases). The CDR3 spans 15 residues. Germline V gene data show CDR1 as SGDLS and CDR2 as YYNGEE. Trimming pared 3 bases from V and 1 base from J, leaving 13 bases between. CDR3 in DNA: TGTGCCAGCAGCGGATCAGGGTCCCGGAACACTGAAGCTTTCTTT. Translation gives CASSGSGSRNTEAFF.

V gene TRBV20-1 combines with J gene TRBJ2-7; tentative D call: TRBD2 (7 bases). The CDR3 is made up of 14 amino acids. Per the germline V gene, CDR1 is DFQATT and CDR2 is SNEGSKA (reference sequence). V shed 3 bases and J shed 3 bases, with 15 bases lying between them. The CDR3 nucleotides read TGCAGTGCTAGGACGGGGGGCCTTTTCTACGAGCAGTACTTC. Amino acids: CSARTGGLFYEQYF.

The chain uses TRBV7-2 and TRBJ2-7, with 10 bases identical to TRBD1. After removal of 1 base from V and 9 bases from J, the junction contained 6 bases not matched to a gene. The V gene's germline CDR1 is SGHTA and CDR2 FQGNSA. The CDR3 extends over 14 amino acids. CDR3 sequence reads: CASSLEGQGFVQYF. The CDR3 nucleotides read TGTGCCAGCAGCTTAGAGGGACAGGGGTTTGTGCAGTACTTC.

The V call is TRBV30, the J call TRBJ2-4, with 9 bases fitting TRBD1. The closer fit of TRBJ2-7 to the DNA end suggests the J call may be wrong. Germline CDR1 reads GTSNPN; CDR2 reads SVGIG (reference sequence). This CDR3 is 12 amino acids long. The CDR3 region is CAWGRTGVEQYF. CDR3 DNA sequence: TGTGCCTGGGGGCGGACAGGGGTCGAGCAGTACTTC.

The V call is TRBV7-8, the J call TRBJ1-2, with 9 bases fitting TRBD1. CDR3 length: 15 amino acids. Germline V gives CDR1 SGHVS, CDR2 FQNEAQ. Trimming cost V 4 bases and J 8 bases; bases outside gene matches: 11. This CDR3 reads CASSSQVGQGFGYTF. In DNA, the CDR3 is TGTGCCAGCAGCTCCCAAGTGGGACAGGGTTTCGGCTACACCTTC.

The chain combines TRBV6-6 with TRBJ2-5; D ambiguous. There are 15 residues in the CDR3. Per germline, CDR1 MNHNY and CDR2 SVGAGI (reference sequence). Trimming took 2 bases from V and 2 from J, leaving 12 bases between them. The CDR3: CASSYAAEQQETQYF. DNA of the CDR3: TGTGCCAGCAGTTACGCGGCGGAGCAACAAGAGACCCAGTACTTC.

This clonotype was seen a handful of times. The chain has TRBV20-1 and TRBJ1-2, with D possibly matching TRBD1 (6 bases). Germline V gene sequence: CDR1 DFQATT, CDR2 SNEGSKA (reference sequence). Trimming shortened V by 6 bases and J by 8 bases, and 16 bases separated the two germline ends. There are 12 residues in the CDR3. The CDR3 DNA is TGCAGTGCGCAGACCCAGGGGTGGGGCTACACCTTC. Encoded protein: CSAQTQGWGYTF.

Concerning this clonotype itself: A much larger clone lies one base from this, so it may be a read error. The chain has TRBV12-3 or TRBV12-4 and TRBJ1-4; D unresolved. V was shortened by 6 bases and J by 6 bases, with 11 bases between the two germline ends. The CDR3 runs to 13 residues. The CDR3 is CASSRTDDEKLFF. For the CDR3, the DNA is TGTGCCAGCAGCCGGACGGATGATGAAAAACTGTTTTTT.

The chain has TRBV6-1 and TRBJ2-7; TRBD1 is a possible D gene (5 bases). Trimming removed 8 bases at V and 2 bases at J, with 13 bases between. Germline assignment: CDR1 MNHNS and CDR2 SASEGT. The CDR3 length is 13 residues. The CDR3, as DNA: TGTGCCAGCTTTAAGGACATTCCCTACGAGCAGTACTTC. Encoded protein: CASFKDIPYEQYF.

There are a few counts of this clonotype. The limits of the CDR3 on the DNA are not certain, so only TCRdb's listed CDR3 is given. J is TRBJ2-5 and V is TRBV29-1. A total of 10 residues make up the CDR3, ends included. The germline V gene encodes CDR1 SQVTM and CDR2 ANQGSEA. CDR3 amino acids: CSVWRGTQYF.

As to this clonotype: A single base separates this from a much larger clone, so it may be a read error. V gene TRBV4-3 combines with J gene TRBJ2-3; unclear D gene. Germline V gene sequence: CDR1 LGHNA, CDR2 YSLEER. V lost 4 bases and J lost 6, with 17 bases in between. The CDR3 is made up of 15 amino acids. The CDR3, as DNA: TGCGCCAGCAGCCTTGACTCCAGGAGTAGGGATACGCAGTATTTT. This codes for CASSLDSRSRDTQYF.

This rearrangement joins TRBV20-1 to TRBJ2-3; 11 bases map to TRBD2. The CDR3 is 15 amino acids. Germline trimming cut 5 bases from V and 7 bases from J; bases unmatched to any gene: 11. Germline V gene sequence: CDR1 DFQATT, CDR2 SNEGSKA (reference sequence). CDR3 protein: CSAGTSGFLANTQYF. The CDR3 DNA follows: TGCAGTGCTGGGACTAGCGGTTTTTTGGCTAATACGCAGTATTTT.

The gene calls are TRBV12-3 or TRBV12-4 and TRBJ2-1, with D perhaps matching TRBD2 (6 bases). The CDR3 spans 16 residues. With 2 bases removed from V and 1 base from J, the gap between germline ends came to 12 bases. The CDR3 DNA reads as TGTGCCAGCAGTTTAACGGGCGGGGCGTCCTACAATGAGCAGTTCTTC. This encodes CASSLTGGASYNEQFF.